This TCR beta chain was captured by sequencing in a study of glioma-infiltrating T cells (dated by TCRdb to about 2016). Turning to the overall study: Glioma tissue, non-neoplastic brain tissue and matched peripheral blood mononuclear cells were used as sources from which TCR alpha- and beta-chain repertoires were sequenced. Each tissue-infiltrating repertoire was compared with the same patient's peripheral blood repertoire to measure divergence between tissue and blood T-cell populations. The paired cohort was made up of three low-grade glioma patients, under ten primary glioblastoma patients and three non-glioma patients who contributed non-neoplastic brain tissue. Results the study describes overall, beyond this receptor: Very few CDR3 sequences were shared between tissue and blood, attributed to high CDR3 diversity and limited sampling. VJ-independent divergence between tissue and blood was lower than expected in non-neoplastic patients but higher than expected in all gliomas, particularly low-grade gliomas. Group comparisons were based on small numbers of patients: three non-neoplastic, three low-grade glioma and 7 to 9 glioblastoma patients.

In the germline V gene (reference sequence), CDR1 corresponds to SEHNR and CDR2 to FQNEAQ. Reading from cysteine to phenylalanine, the CDR3 counts 12 amino acids. Of all the DNA, just the CDR3 is kept, 36 bases in frame from base 1. V loses 5 bases of germline sequence and J loses 8 bases, and the interval between the two ends is 12 bases. Note on this clonotype: Its antigen target is currently unknown. No base quality information exists; no much larger clone differs at one position.

TCR alpha and beta CDR3 regions were amplified with the iRepertoire nested amplicon-rescue multiplex PCR (arm-PCR) platform from RNA. The input for one-step reverse transcription and amplification was about 90-450 ng of tissue mRNA or PBMC total RNA. After bead purification, a secondary multiplex PCR added Illumina adapters, and libraries were gel-purified between 200 and 400 bp. Internal 6-nucleotide barcodes were carried by the libraries and were used for demultiplexing. Sequencing of the libraries was done on an Illumina MiSeq using 2x220 or 2x250 nucleotide paired-end reads. As for how the authors treated the data: Paired reads were merged with FLASH 1.2.11 and aligned to the GRCh37 human genome with BWA-MEM before extracting TRA and TRB reads. For V and J assignment, an IMGT-derived reference of cassette sequences and CDR3 motifs that included pseudogenes was used. Reads were translated in three frames, and productive CDR3s were defined as those with a C...FGXG motif and no stop codons. Clonotypes were defined as unique combinations of V-J cassette pair and CDR3 amino acid sequence. Hamming distance filtering was applied to reads, with thresholds set by the sequence error rate of each sample in mapped regions. Using fastp trimming at Q25 and MiXCR clonotype assembly, TCRdb reanalyzed the public sequencing data and kept in-frame beta chains. Merged by CDR3 protein, the rows form single entries marked with the most common genes and DNA. TCRdb, rather than the study authors, made the V and J calls. The sample yields 100,000 to 150,000 distinct CDR3 sequences; roughly a quarter were counted once. About a quarter of the sample lies in the top ten.

The V and J genes are TRBV7-9 and TRBJ1-2, with the identity of the D gene unclear. This receptor was taken from a human donor with low-grade glioma or glioblastoma, undergoing nonglioma brain surgery, or in good health (not recorded which). Material: glioma tissue, nonneoplastic brain tissue, or PBMCs (not recorded which). The CDR3 has the sequence CASSLLGGGYTF. Read as DNA, the sequence is TGTGCCAGCAGCCTCCTAGGTGGCGGCTACACCTTC. The variable domain in full, with residues beyond the CDR3 obtained from the reference TRBV7-9 and TRBJ1-2 genes, is DTGVSQNPRHKITKRGQNVTFRCDPISEHNRLYWYRQTLGQGPEFLTYFQNEAQLEKSRLLSDRFSAERPKGSFSTLEIQRTEQGDSAMYLCASSLLGGGYTFGSGTRLTVV.